This TCR beta chain was recovered during a study of T-cell reconstitution after alpha-beta-depleted transplantation in children. This clonotype has more than one count but fewer than ten. In germline, CDR1 is SNHLY, CDR2 FYNNEI. V lost 4 bases, J lost 4 bases, and 6 bases stayed unmatched. The length of the CDR3 is 14 residues. Preparing the TCRbeta library involved the use of unique molecular identifiers. TCRdb re-analysed the PCR reads in MiXCR, keeping a single row per CDR3 protein. The data hold about 610,000 distinct CDR3 sequences, with under 12% observed a single time. This specimen was PBMCs from the stem cell graft donor, taken from the stem cell graft. The TCR sequence derives from a human donor who donated a stem cell graft to a child with acute myeloid leukemia. The gene calls are TRBV2 and TRBJ2-5, with 7 bases aligning to TRBD2. The CDR3 bases are TGTGCCAGCAGTGGCGGCAGGGAGGGAGAGACCCAGTACTTC. Its protein is CASSGGREGETQYF.